A single sample is the source of the 30 T cell receptor beta chains below, sequenced in a study of T-cell memory formation after mild COVID-19. A single record per CDR3 protein comes from TCRdb applying MiXCR to the 5' RACE reads. The sample holds hundreds of thousands of distinct CDR3 sequences, less than 25% seen once. Material: PBMCs or a T cell subset sorted from them (not recorded which). The source of these receptors is an adult woman who had mild COVID-19 (a few samples of this study predate the infection). Cell type and time point are not known.

The gene calls are TRBV7-2 and TRBJ1-2, with 7 bases identical to TRBD1. J was trimmed by 0 bases and V by 3 bases; bases with no gene match: 4. The CDR3 consists of 15 residues. Germline V gene data show CDR1 as SGHTA and CDR2 as FQGNSA. The CDR3 DNA sequence: TGTGCCAGCAGCTTTGGACAGGTTCCTAACTATGGCTACACCTTC. Translation gives CASSFGQVPNYGYTF.

This rearrangement joins TRBV4-3 to TRBJ1-5; 7 bases are shared with TRBD1. J was trimmed by 3 bases and V by 4 bases; bases with no gene match: 6. The CDR3 sequence is 15 residues long. Germline V gives CDR1 LGHNA, CDR2 YSLEER. DNA of the CDR3: TGCGCCAGCAGCCGAACAACAGGGGCCAATCAGCCCCAGCATTTT. Translating gives CASSRTTGANQPQHF.

The table lists this clonotype with a few counts. The CDR3 sequence is CASSPRTSGGAFTGELFF. The CDR3 coding sequence is TGTGCCAGCAGTCCCCGGACTAGCGGGGGGGCCTTCACCGGGGAGCTGTTTTTT. The gene calls are TRBV27 and TRBJ2-2; 15 bases align to TRBD2. Germline CDR1 and CDR2: MNHEY and SMNVEV (reference sequence). The CDR3 extends over 18 amino acids. V lost 5 bases and J lost 4; bases outside the gene matches: 8.

The CDR3 reads CASSLDRATNQPQHF. CDR3 in DNA: TGCGCCAGCAGCTTGGACAGGGCCACCAATCAGCCCCAGCATTTT. The chain combines TRBV5-1 with TRBJ1-5, with D possibly matching TRBD1 (6 bases). V was cut by 0 bases and J by 3 bases, with 10 bases left in between. Germline lookup yields CDR1 SGHRS and CDR2 YFSETQ. The CDR3 is made up of 15 amino acids.

This rearrangement joins TRBV7-7 to TRBJ2-3; TRBD2 might be the D (5 bases). CDR1 and CDR2 (germline): SSHAT, FNYEAQ (reference sequence). The CDR3 is 15 residues long. Trimming cost V 2 bases and J 1 base, with 10 bases left between them. CDR3 sequence reads: CASSLKAVGTDTQYF. In DNA, the CDR3 is TGTGCCAGCAGCTTAAAAGCGGTGGGCACAGATACGCAGTATTTT.

The table lists this clonotype with a few counts. The chain joins TRBV13 to TRBJ1-3, with 7 positions matching TRBD1. The ends lost 4 bases at V and 1 base at J; junction bases unmatched: 1. Germline CDR1 is PRHDT and CDR2 is FYEKMQ (reference sequence). This CDR3 is built from 14 residues. The CDR3 region is CASSSGQSGNTIYF. The CDR3 DNA is TGTGCCAGCAGCTCGGGACAGTCTGGAAACACCATATATTTT.

The chain recombines TRBV20-1 with TRBJ1-1, with 7 bases aligning to TRBD1. J was trimmed by 3 bases and V by 5 bases; bases with no gene match: 9. The CDR3 has 14 amino acids. Looked up from germline, CDR1 is DFQATT and CDR2 is SNEGSKA (reference sequence). The CDR3 region has the DNA TGCAGTGCTCCAGGGGGGGTTCCGTACACTGAAGCTTTCTTT. It is translated as CSAPGGVPYTEAFF.

A few counts support this clonotype. The rearrangement joins TRBV4-1 to TRBJ2-7, with no clear D. The germline V and J ends were trimmed by 4 bases and 5 bases, with 9 bases remaining between them. CDR1 is MGHRA and CDR2 is YSYEKL in the germline V gene. The CDR3 length is 12 residues. CDR3 DNA sequence: TGCGCCAGCAGCCCCAATTATGACGAGCAGTACTTC. It is translated as CASSPNYDEQYF.

This chain uses TRBV6-5 with TRBJ2-3; TRBD2 agrees at 11 bases. After removal of 6 bases from V and 1 base from J, the junction contained 6 bases not matched to a gene. Germline CDR1 and CDR2: MNHEY and SVGAGI. The CDR3 has 16 amino acids. The chain's CDR3 is CASRPGTSGRTDTQYF. The CDR3 DNA reads as TGTGCCAGCAGACCCGGGACTAGCGGCCGCACAGATACGCAGTATTTT.

This clonotype was detected a few times. V usage is TRBV12-3 or TRBV12-4 and J usage is TRBJ2-1; TRBD2 matches 7 bases. This CDR3 comprises 15 residues. J lost 7 bases, V lost 6 bases, and 12 bases had no gene match. Written as DNA, the CDR3 is TGTGCCAGCAGCCCCATTGGGGGAGGGAGAAATGAGCAGTTCTTC. Translation gives CASSPIGGGRNEQFF.

This clonotype was detected many times. The V call is TRBV12-2, the J call TRBJ2-7. TRBV12-2 is tagged as a pseudogene. The CDR3 contains 18 residues. CDR3 DNA sequence: TGTGCAAGTCGCTTTCAATTTCATCAGGAATTTATCGGTCGGGGTCAGTACTTC. Protein: CASRFQFHQEFIGRGQYF.

The chain combines TRBV6-5 with TRBJ1-2, with a weak D call TRBD1 (6 bases). CDR1 and CDR2 from the germline V gene are MNHEY and SVGAGI. V shed 7 bases and J shed 3 bases, with 9 bases lying between them. The CDR3 spans 12 residues. The DNA for the CDR3 is TGTGCCAGCACAGCAGGGGACTATGGCTACACCTTC. Translation: CASTAGDYGYTF.

Only a few counts were recorded for this clonotype. This sequence joins TRBV29-1 and TRBJ2-7, with D perhaps matching TRBD2 (6 bases). CDR3 length: 13 residues. Looked up from germline, CDR1 is SQVTM and CDR2 is ANQGSEA. Between the trimmed V and J ends, which lost 4 bases and 7 bases, there was a span of 17 bases. In nucleotides, the CDR3 is TGCAGCGTTGGGGGAGGAGGGGTAGCGGAGCAGTACTTC. This encodes CSVGGGGVAEQYF.

This clonotype was picked up a small number of times. The chain carries TRBV5-4 and TRBJ1-4, with a possible D match to TRBD1 (5 bases). Per germline, CDR1 SGHNT and CDR2 YYREEE (reference sequence). The V and J ends lost 1 base and 5 bases respectively, with 9 bases between them. This CDR3 has 14 residues. The CDR3 loop reads CASSLSGGNEKLFF. In nucleotides, the CDR3 is TGTGCCAGCAGCTTGAGCGGGGGGAATGAAAAACTGTTTTTT. Together with reference TRBV5-4 and TRBJ1-4, the CDR3 gives the full variable domain: ETGVTQSPTHLIKTRGQQVTLRCSSQSGHNTVSWYQQALGQGPQFIFQYYREEENGRGNFPPRFSGLQFPNYSSELNVNALELDDSALYLCASSLSGGNEKLFFGSGTQLSVL.

The chain couples TRBV5-6 to TRBJ2-1; 10 bases align to TRBD2. With V trimmed by 4 bases and J by 7 bases, 8 bases remained unmatched. The CDR3 loop spans 15 amino acids. Germline values: CDR1 SGHDT, CDR2 YYEEEE. The CDR3 DNA reads as TGTGCCAGCAGCGCACCTAGCGGGAGCTTTAATGAGCAGTTCTTC. Translating it yields CASSAPSGSFNEQFF.

The rearrangement uses TRBV3-1 and TRBJ2-1; no definite D call. CDR3 length: 13 residues. The germline gives CDR1 LGHDT, CDR2 YNNKEL (reference sequence). V was clipped by 8 bases and J by 6 bases, with 14 bases between them. The CDR3, as DNA: TGTGCCAGCGCCACATTATGGGGCAATGAGCAGTTCTTC. This sequence encodes CASATLWGNEQFF.

The chain carries TRBV12-3 or TRBV12-4 and TRBJ2-1; either TRBD1 or TRBD2 may supply D (5 bases each). The V gene lost 6 bases and the J gene lost 4 bases, with 16 bases spanning the gap. The CDR3 contains 15 residues. Here the CDR3 DNA reads TGTGCCAGCAGGGTTGGGACCGGGATTTACAATGAGCAGTTCTTC. Protein product: CASRVGTGIYNEQFF.

V usage is TRBV7-3 and J usage is TRBJ2-7; 9 bases are shared with TRBD1. V was clipped by 2 bases and J by 4 bases; unmatched bases: 9. This CDR3 has 16 amino acids. In germline, CDR1 is SGHTA, CDR2 FQGTGA. The CDR3 reads CASSLSIGQGRYEQYF. The CDR3 DNA follows: TGTGCCAGCAGCTTATCGATTGGACAGGGGAGGTACGAGCAGTACTTC.

As regards this clonotype: This CDR3 fails to terminate in the conserved phenylalanine or tryptophan, so it likely reflects a read error. The DNA is omitted, as the CDR3 cannot be located on it reliably, and the CDR3 follows TCRdb's listing. The V gene is TRBV12-3 or TRBV12-4, the J gene TRBJ1-1; the table calls TRBD1, which could not be checked here. The CDR3 numbers 13 amino acids, ends counted. The CDR3 spells CASSLTTGRILDT.

A few counts support this clonotype. The J gene is TRBJ2-1, the V gene TRBV25-1; TRBD1 might be the D (6 bases). V shed 3 bases and J shed 1 base, with 19 bases lying between them. The CDR3 contains 18 residues. Germline V gene lookup returns CDR1 MGHDK and CDR2 SYGVNS. The CDR3 coding sequence is TGTGCCAGCAGTGAGGACAGACCCCCCCGGTGGTCCTACAATGAGCAGTTCTTC. This sequence encodes CASSEDRPPRWSYNEQFF.

This clonotype appeared once. The rearrangement links TRBV4-3 to TRBJ2-1, with 11 bases aligning to TRBD2. The ends lost 2 bases at V and 6 bases at J; junction bases unmatched: 6. This CDR3 has 16 amino acids. In germline, CDR1 is LGHNA, CDR2 YSLEER. The CDR3 DNA follows: TGCGCCAGCAGCCAACTTAGCGGGAGGGGTGGCAATGAGCAGTTCTTC. Its translation is CASSQLSGRGGNEQFF.

This chain connects TRBV15 to TRBJ2-5; TRBD2 is a possible D gene (5 bases). Trimming removed 0 bases from V and 2 bases from J, with 7 bases in between. Germline loops: CDR1 LNHNV, CDR2 YYDKDF (reference sequence). The CDR3 runs 14 residues. CDR3 nucleotide sequence: TGTGCCACCAGCAGAGAGGAGGAACAAGAGACCCAGTACTTC. Residues: CATSREEEQETQYF.

A few counts support this clonotype. The chain uses TRBV29-1 and TRBJ1-5; a possible D gene is TRBD1 (5 bases). V lost 2 bases, J lost 12 bases, and 20 bases lay in between. This CDR3 has 14 amino acids. Germline values: CDR1 SQVTM, CDR2 ANQGSEA. The CDR3 DNA reads TGCAGCGTTGAACTGCAGGGCTTCGATCACTTCCAGCATTTT. It encodes CSVELQGFDHFQHF.

The rearrangement uses TRBV12-3 or TRBV12-4 and TRBJ1-2; D might be TRBD1 (6 bases). The V gene lost 4 bases and the J gene lost 5 bases, with 20 bases spanning the gap. The CDR3 has 16 residues. CDR3 DNA sequence: TGTGCCAGCAGTTCCCACCAAGGGGGGCAGTATTATGGCTACACCTTC. The encoded protein is CASSSHQGGQYYGYTF.

In this sample, this clonotype turned up a few times. The chain carries TRBV20-1 and TRBJ1-5; no definite D call. CDR1 is DFQATT and CDR2 is SNEGSKA in the germline V gene (reference sequence). V lost 3 bases, J lost 4 bases, and 16 bases lay in between. CDR3 size: 15 residues. Here the CDR3 reads CSAREVGRQNQPQHF. DNA for the CDR3: TGCAGTGCTAGGGAAGTCGGGCGGCAAAATCAGCCCCAGCATTTT.

The J gene is TRBJ2-7, the V gene TRBV4-1; maybe TRBD2 (5 bases). V lost 4 bases to trimming and J lost 5 bases, with 12 bases between them. CDR1 is MGHRA, CDR2 YSYEKL, per germline. There are 13 residues in the CDR3. CDR3 sequence: CASSLRGIDEQYF. DNA of the CDR3: TGCGCCAGCAGCCTCCGGGGTATCGACGAGCAGTACTTC.

This clonotype was counted only a few times. This chain links TRBV7-6 with TRBJ2-1, with 8 bases lining up with TRBD2. CDR1 is SGHVS and CDR2 is FNYEAQ in the germline V gene. CDR3 length: 15 residues. The J segment lost 6 bases and the V segment lost 0 bases, leaving 4 bases of the junction unmatched. The CDR3 DNA reads TGTGCCAGCAGCTTAGCCCGGGAGGGCCTCAATGAGCAGTTCTTC. Translation gives CASSLAREGLNEQFF.

This clonotype was counted only a few times. V gene TRBV20-1 combines with J gene TRBJ1-1; possible D gene TRBD1, 5 bases. V was shortened by 3 bases and J by 6 bases, with 8 bases between the two germline ends. The CDR3 is made up of 11 amino acids. Germline V gene sequence: CDR1 DFQATT, CDR2 SNEGSKA (reference sequence). Here the CDR3 DNA reads TGCAGTGCTAGGGACACTCCTGAAGCTTTCTTT. Protein product: CSARDTPEAFF.

In its sample, this clonotype was seen a few times. The chain combines TRBV20-1 with TRBJ2-1, with 11 bases aligning to TRBD2. J lost 9 bases, V lost 1 base, and 8 bases had no gene match. Germline loops: CDR1 DFQATT, CDR2 SNEGSKA (reference sequence). There are 15 residues in the CDR3. CDR3 coding DNA: TGCAGTGCTAGAGGCCCTAGCGGGAGGTTCGGTGAGCAGTTCTTC. This sequence encodes CSARGPSGRFGEQFF.

The chain links TRBV5-1 to TRBJ2-7; TRBD2 matches at 10 bases. This CDR3 has 14 residues. CDR1 and CDR2 (germline): SGHRS, YFSETQ. Trimming at V came to 4 bases and at J to 3 bases, leaving 4 bases not matched to a gene. CDR3 DNA sequence: TGCGCCAGCAGCATTCCTAGCGGGAGCTACGAGCAGTACTTC. It codes for CASSIPSGSYEQYF.